One sample yielded the 24 T cell receptor beta chains listed below, sequenced in a study of regulatory T cells in long-lasting Graves disease. Sample time point: newly diagnosed GD, antithyroid drugs for less than 3 months. RNA from PBMCs was the source of the TCR library. HTBI primers from iRepertoire and Arm-PCR of CDR3 regions yielded the TCR beta libraries. From the multiplex PCR reads, TCRdb called clonotypes with MiXCR, one entry per CDR3 protein. The table lists more than 300,000 distinct CDR3 sequences, roughly 16% of them singletons. Sequenced here: peripheral blood mononuclear cells (PBMCs), sampled at new diagnosis, from a patient treated with antithyroid drugs. The receptors stem from a female donor with Graves disease.

There are a few counts of this clonotype. This chain joins TRBV9 and TRBJ2-6, with D perhaps matching TRBD1 or TRBD2 (6 bases each). This CDR3 has 17 amino acids. Germline lookup yields CDR1 SGDLS and CDR2 YYNGEE. Trimming took 5 bases from V and 2 from J, leaving 17 bases between them. CDR3 sequence reads: CASRKGGGQAGANVLTF. In DNA, the CDR3 is TGTGCCAGCAGGAAAGGAGGGGGGCAGGCTGGGGCCAACGTCCTGACTTTC.

This clonotype was detected a few times. This may stem from a read error, because a much larger clone lies one nucleotide away. The chain has TRBV2 and TRBJ1-2; D is unresolved. This CDR3 region has 12 residues. CDR1 and CDR2 (germline): SNHLY, FYNNEI. The CDR3 coding sequence is TGTGCCGGCAGTGGCAGCAGCTATGGCTACACCTTC. This encodes CAGSGSSYGYTF. The full variable domain, with the rest looked up from reference TRBV2 and TRBJ1-2, is EPEVTQTPSHQVTQMGQEVILRCVPISNHLYFYWYRQILGQKVEFLVSFYNNEISEKSEIFDDQFSVERPDGSNFTLKIRSTKLEDSAMYFCAGSGSSYGYTFGSGTRLTVV.

This chain connects TRBV29-1 to TRBJ2-5, with TRBD1 matching over 7 bases. The CDR3 consists of 13 residues. CDR1 and CDR2 (germline): SQVTM, ANQGSEA. The trim removed 2 bases at V and 2 bases at J, leaving 2 bases unmatched. The CDR3 loop reads CSVERDRQETQYF. The CDR3 DNA reads as TGCAGCGTTGAAAGGGACAGACAAGAGACCCAGTACTTC.

The CDR3 reads CATSDPREPANYGYTF. CDR3 bases: TGTGCCACCAGTGACCCCAGGGAGCCAGCTAACTATGGCTACACCTTC. The V call is TRBV24-1, the J call TRBJ1-2; a weak D match, TRBD1 (5 bases). Germline V gene sequence: CDR1 KGHDR, CDR2 SFDVKD. Between the trimmed V and J ends, which lost 4 bases and 0 bases, there was a span of 14 bases. The CDR3 is 16 amino acids.

The table lists this clonotype with a count of one. The CDR3 coding sequence is TGTGCCAGCAGTTCCAGGGGGACAATCTACGAGCAGTACTTC. Translation: CASSSRGTIYEQYF. J is TRBJ2-7 and V is TRBV27, with TRBD1 matching 7 bases. Per germline, CDR1 MNHEY and CDR2 SMNVEV (reference sequence). V lost 4 bases and J lost 3; bases outside the gene matches: 6. This CDR3 region has 14 residues.

The table lists this clonotype with many counts. The chain couples TRBV7-6 to TRBJ2-1; 12 positions agree with TRBD2. CDR1 is SGHVS, CDR2 FNYEAQ, per germline. Trimming removed 1 base from V and 2 bases from J; junction bases left unmatched: 9. The CDR3 extends over 19 amino acids. The CDR3 sequence: CASSLGASGRVSPYNEQFF. CDR3 DNA: TGTGCCAGCAGCTTAGGGGCTAGCGGGAGGGTGAGCCCCTACAATGAGCAGTTCTTC.

This sequence joins TRBV4-3 and TRBJ2-3, with D possibly called TRBD1 or TRBD2 (5 bases each). This CDR3 contains 16 residues. From germline, CDR1 is LGHNA and CDR2 YSLEER. The ends were cut back, 4 bases at V and 2 bases at J, with 16 bases in the middle. CDR3 sequence: CASSPGTTLITDTQYF. DNA of the CDR3: TGCGCCAGCAGCCCAGGGACCACCCTGATCACAGATACGCAGTATTTT.

The chain uses TRBV10-1 and TRBJ2-3; D is possibly TRBD1 (5 bases). The germline V and J ends were trimmed by 2 bases and 2 bases, with 23 bases remaining between them. The germline gives CDR1 WNHNN, CDR2 SYGVQD (reference sequence). The CDR3 extends over 19 amino acids. In DNA, the CDR3 is TGCGCCAGCAGTGAGCCTTTCCCCGACGACAGCGCCTCCACAGATACGCAGTATTTT. Translation: CASSEPFPDDSASTDTQYF.

This clonotype was counted many times. The V call is TRBV6-1, the J call TRBJ2-5; 11 nucleotides line up with TRBD1. J gave up 4 bases and V 3 bases, and 7 bases lay outside the gene matches. Germline V gene sequence: CDR1 MNHNS, CDR2 SASEGT. The CDR3 is 16 residues long. The CDR3 sequence: CASSEPRGTGGETQYF. The CDR3 DNA follows: TGTGCCAGCAGTGAGCCCCGAGGGACAGGGGGAGAGACCCAGTACTTC.

In this sample, this clonotype turned up a few times. The chain links TRBV19 to TRBJ1-5; D is possibly TRBD1 (6 bases). The CDR3 is 14 amino acids. The V gene lost 7 bases and the J gene lost 3 bases, with 13 bases spanning the gap. Germline lookup yields CDR1 LNHDA and CDR2 SQIVND (reference sequence). The CDR3 DNA is TGTGCCAGTACCCGGACAGAGGACAATCAGCCCCAGCATTTT. Protein: CASTRTEDNQPQHF.

The chain carries TRBV19 and TRBJ1-1; no reliable D call. V lost 5 bases, J lost 0 bases, and 16 bases lay in between. The CDR3 extends over 16 amino acids. Germline loops: CDR1 LNHDA, CDR2 SQIVND (reference sequence). The CDR3 coding sequence is TGTGCCAGTAGTGAAATTAGTACTGCTCTGAACACTGAAGCTTTCTTT. It translates to CASSEISTALNTEAFF.

The chain employs TRBV20-1 and TRBJ2-7; 10 bases map to TRBD2. V shed 6 bases, J shed 2 bases, and the junction held 10 bases outside the gene matches. Germline V CDR1 and CDR2: DFQATT, SNEGSKA (reference sequence). CDR3 length equals 15 residues. The CDR3 DNA reads TGCAGTGCAGACGAACTAGCGGGGCCACCCTACGAGCAGTACTTC. Encoded protein: CSADELAGPPYEQYF.

This clonotype was detected ten times or more. This chain links TRBV9 with TRBJ2-3, with 7 bases aligning to TRBD2. The germline CDR1 and CDR2 sequences are SGDLS and YYNGEE. The CDR3 consists of 15 residues. V lost 0 bases and J lost 4; bases outside the gene matches: 5. The chain's CDR3 is CASSVGSGLSDTQYF. The CDR3 DNA follows: TGTGCCAGCAGCGTAGGTAGCGGGCTCTCAGATACGCAGTATTTT.

Ten or more counts support this clonotype. This chain joins TRBV30 and TRBJ1-2, with D unresolved. The CDR3 is made up of 13 amino acids. V was clipped by 2 bases and J by 8 bases, with 15 bases between them. Germline V CDR1 and CDR2: GTSNPN, SVGIG (reference sequence). CDR3 residues: CAWSPTRISGYTF. Here the CDR3 DNA reads TGTGCCTGGAGTCCGACGAGGATCTCCGGCTACACCTTC.

Note on this clonotype: Germline is not matched at one junction end, which may reflect a read error. V gene TRBV6-1 combines with J gene TRBJ2-1; possible D gene TRBD2, 5 bases. In germline, CDR1 is MNHNS, CDR2 SASEGT. This CDR3 is 13 amino acids long. CDR3 sequence: CASGSRGGNGQFF. CDR3 nucleotide sequence: TGTGCCAGCGGCTCCCGGGGTGGCAATGGGCAGTTCTTC.

This clonotype was seen at least ten times. The chain couples TRBV15 to TRBJ2-1; D ambiguous. Trimming pared 1 base from V and 1 base from J, leaving 5 bases between. In germline, CDR1 is LNHNV, CDR2 YYDKDF (reference sequence). The CDR3 is made up of 14 amino acids. Here the CDR3 DNA reads TGTGCCACCAGCAGAGCCCAGTCCTACAATGAGCAGTTCTTC. It is translated as CATSRAQSYNEQFF.

This chain uses TRBV27 with TRBJ2-7; unclear D gene. With 2 bases removed from V and 5 bases from J, the gap between germline ends came to 13 bases. CDR3 length: 14 residues. Germline CDR1 reads MNHEY; CDR2 reads SMNVEV (reference sequence). CDR3 DNA: TGTGCCAGCAGTTTAAGGCCGTATGCCCACGAGCAGTACTTC. Translation gives CASSLRPYAHEQYF.

This clonotype has only a few counts. V usage is TRBV6-2 or TRBV6-3 and J usage is TRBJ2-6, with unresolved D. The CDR3 covers 15 residues. CDR1 is MNHEY, CDR2 SVGEGT, per germline. V was clipped by 6 bases and J by 0 bases, with 9 bases between them. The CDR3 reads CASSYGDSGANVLTF. The CDR3 region has the DNA TGTGCCAGCAGCTATGGGGACTCTGGGGCCAACGTCCTGACTTTC.

This clonotype was detected many times. The gene calls are TRBV19 and TRBJ1-5; TRBD1 aligns across 8 bases. Trimming at V came to 5 bases and at J to 5 bases, leaving 14 bases not matched to a gene. CDR1 and CDR2 (germline): LNHDA, SQIVND (reference sequence). The CDR3 spans 17 residues. The DNA of the CDR3 is TGTGCCAGTAGTTCGCTAACACAGGGGGTCAAGGATCAGCCCCAGCATTTT. It specifies CASSSLTQGVKDQPQHF. Combining the CDR3 with reference TRBV19 and TRBJ1-5 gives the whole variable domain DGGITQSPKYLFRKEGQNVTLSCEQNLNHDAMYWYRQDPGQGLRLIYYSQIVNDFQKGDIAEGYSVSREKKESFPLTVTSAQKNPTAFYLCASSSLTQGVKDQPQHFGDGTRLSIL.

In this sample, this clonotype turned up many times. The chain has TRBV27 and TRBJ2-7; TRBD2 matches at 7 bases. The V gene's germline CDR1 is MNHEY and CDR2 SMNVEV (reference sequence). Trimming cost V 0 bases and J 0 bases; bases outside gene matches: 11. The CDR3 spans 18 residues. CDR3 sequence reads: CASSLSSPGRGSSYEQYF. The DNA of the CDR3 is TGTGCCAGCAGTTTATCGTCCCCTGGGCGGGGGAGCTCCTACGAGCAGTACTTC.

This clonotype was picked up many times. The chain recombines TRBV20-1 with TRBJ2-5; a weak D match, TRBD1 (5 bases). CDR3 size: 13 residues. Trimming pared 6 bases from V and 5 bases from J, leaving 16 bases between. Per germline, CDR1 DFQATT and CDR2 SNEGSKA (reference sequence). DNA for the CDR3: TGCAGTGCGATTGACAGTTTCGCTGAGACCCAGTACTTC. The encoded protein is CSAIDSFAETQYF.

This chain uses TRBV2 with TRBJ2-5, with 9 bases that match TRBD1. The V segment lost 3 bases and the J segment 2 bases; nucleotides outside the gene matches: 13. Germline V CDR1 and CDR2: SNHLY, FYNNEI. The CDR3 covers 18 residues. CDR3 bases: TGTGCCAGCAGTGATTCGACGCCGGGACAGGGTGGACAAGAGACCCAGTACTTC. Its protein product is CASSDSTPGQGGQETQYF.

The sample holds many counts of this clonotype. An end of the junction does not agree with germline; a read error may underlie this. The chain joins TRBV20-1 to TRBJ2-3; D is unresolved. In germline, CDR1 is DFQATT, CDR2 SNEGSKA (reference sequence). The CDR3 runs to 14 residues. CDR3 in amino acids: CSARVDPSTDTQYF. In nucleotides, the CDR3 is TGCAGTGCAAGAGTTGATCCCAGCACAGATACGCAGTATTTT.

Regarding this clonotype: One base away lies a much larger clone, so this may be a sequencing read error. V is TRBV28 and J is TRBJ2-3; 8 bases map to TRBD2. Germline CDR1 reads MDHEN; CDR2 reads SYDVKM. V lost 1 base to trimming and J lost 2 bases; unmatched junction nucleotides: 2. CDR3 length: 15 residues. The CDR3 DNA is TGTGCCAGCAGTTTATTGCGGGGGGCCACAGATACGCAGTATTTT. This gives the protein CASSLLRGATDTQYF.